The following is a TCR beta chain sequence with its context. Its antigen is as yet unknown. The sample belongs to a study of monozygotic twins with inflammatory bowel disease. Study outcomes and limitations: Discordant twins had repertoire similarity that did not differ from that of concordant twins, possibly from limited power. Nothing supported a single strong signal or clonotype that was associated with IBD. The co-twins with IBD showed lower TCRbeta diversity (inverse Simpson) than their healthy siblings.

From the 5' RACE reads, TCRdb lists one entry per CDR3 protein and no DNA. Here the sample table reports tens of thousands of distinct CDR3 sequences. Per donor, 2.5 to 3 ml of blood was collected and frozen. Germline CDR1 is MNHEY and CDR2 is SMNVEV (reference sequence). CDR3 length: 14 residues. Specimen: blood. The receptor comes from a human donor with ulcerative colitis or Crohn's disease, or a healthy co-twin of an affected twin (not recorded which). The gene calls are TRBV27 and TRBJ1-2; absent DNA, TCRdb's TRBD1 call cannot be checked. CDR3 in amino acids: CASSLSWGAAGYTF.